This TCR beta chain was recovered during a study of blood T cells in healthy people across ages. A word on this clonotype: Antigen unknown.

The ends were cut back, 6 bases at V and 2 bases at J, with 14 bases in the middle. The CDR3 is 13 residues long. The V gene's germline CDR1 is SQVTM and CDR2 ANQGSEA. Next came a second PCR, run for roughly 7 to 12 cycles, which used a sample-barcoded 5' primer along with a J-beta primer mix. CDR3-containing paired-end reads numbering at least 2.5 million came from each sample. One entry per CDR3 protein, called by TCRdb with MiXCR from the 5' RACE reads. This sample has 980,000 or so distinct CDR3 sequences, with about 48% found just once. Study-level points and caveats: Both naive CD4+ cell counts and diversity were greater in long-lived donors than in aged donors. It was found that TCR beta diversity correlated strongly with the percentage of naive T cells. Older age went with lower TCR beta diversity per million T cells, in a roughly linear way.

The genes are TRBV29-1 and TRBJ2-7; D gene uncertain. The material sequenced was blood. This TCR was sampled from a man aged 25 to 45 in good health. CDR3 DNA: TGCAGCGTGGGCCCGGTGGAAGCCTACGAGCAGTACTTC. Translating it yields CSVGPVEAYEQYF.